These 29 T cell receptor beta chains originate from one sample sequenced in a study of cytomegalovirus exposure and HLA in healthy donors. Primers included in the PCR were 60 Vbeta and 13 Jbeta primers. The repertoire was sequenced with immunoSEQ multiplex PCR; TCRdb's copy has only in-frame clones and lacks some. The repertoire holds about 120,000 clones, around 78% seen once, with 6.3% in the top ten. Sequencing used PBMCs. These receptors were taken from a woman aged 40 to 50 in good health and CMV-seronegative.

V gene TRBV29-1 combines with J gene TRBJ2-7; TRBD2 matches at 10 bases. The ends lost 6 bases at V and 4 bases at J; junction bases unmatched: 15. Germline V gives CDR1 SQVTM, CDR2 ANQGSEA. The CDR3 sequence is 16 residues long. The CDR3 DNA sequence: TGCAGCGTCGGCGGTCTAGCGGGAGCTTTGGCTTACGAGCAGTACTTC. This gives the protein CSVGGLAGALAYEQYF.

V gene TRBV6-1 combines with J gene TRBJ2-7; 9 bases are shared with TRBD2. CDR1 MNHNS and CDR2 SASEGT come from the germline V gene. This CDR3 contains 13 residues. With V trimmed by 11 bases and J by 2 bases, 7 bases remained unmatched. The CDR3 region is CAVRTSETYEQYF. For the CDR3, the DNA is TGTGCCGTCCGGACTAGCGAGACCTACGAGCAGTACTTC.

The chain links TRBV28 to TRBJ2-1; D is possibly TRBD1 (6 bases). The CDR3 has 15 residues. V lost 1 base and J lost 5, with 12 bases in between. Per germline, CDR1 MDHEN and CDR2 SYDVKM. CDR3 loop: CASSLFRTVDNEQFF. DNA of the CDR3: TGTGCCAGCAGTTTATTTCGGACAGTAGACAATGAGCAGTTCTTC.

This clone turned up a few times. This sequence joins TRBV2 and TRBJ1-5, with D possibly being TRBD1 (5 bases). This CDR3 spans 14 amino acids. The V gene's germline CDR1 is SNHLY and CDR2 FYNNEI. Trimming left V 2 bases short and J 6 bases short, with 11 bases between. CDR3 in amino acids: CASSENQGSQPQHF. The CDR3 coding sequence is TGTGCCAGCAGTGAAAATCAGGGCAGTCAGCCCCAGCATTTT.

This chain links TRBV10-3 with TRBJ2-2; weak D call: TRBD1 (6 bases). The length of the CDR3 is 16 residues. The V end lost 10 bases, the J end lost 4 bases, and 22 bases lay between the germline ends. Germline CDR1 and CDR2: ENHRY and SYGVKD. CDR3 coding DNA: TGTGCCAGCACCTACGGCAGGGGCCCAACCACCGGGGAGCTGTTTTTT. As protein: CASTYGRGPTTGELFF.

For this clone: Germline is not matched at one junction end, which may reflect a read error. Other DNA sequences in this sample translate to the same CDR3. CDR3 coding DNA: TGTGCCAGCAGTGACAGGAGGACAGGGGGGTTTGAGCAATACTTC. This codes for CASSDRRTGGFEQYF. This chain links TRBV6-4 with TRBJ2-7; 10 nucleotides align to TRBD1. Per germline, CDR1 MRHNA and CDR2 SNTAGT. This CDR3 spans 15 amino acids.

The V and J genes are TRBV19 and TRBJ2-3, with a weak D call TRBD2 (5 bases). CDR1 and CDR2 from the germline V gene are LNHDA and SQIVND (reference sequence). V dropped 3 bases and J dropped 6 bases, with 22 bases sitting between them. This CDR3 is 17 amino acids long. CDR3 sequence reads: CASSIAGIRRRSDTQYF. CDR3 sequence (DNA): TGTGCCAGTAGTATCGCCGGGATAAGAAGGCGGAGCGATACGCAGTATTTT.

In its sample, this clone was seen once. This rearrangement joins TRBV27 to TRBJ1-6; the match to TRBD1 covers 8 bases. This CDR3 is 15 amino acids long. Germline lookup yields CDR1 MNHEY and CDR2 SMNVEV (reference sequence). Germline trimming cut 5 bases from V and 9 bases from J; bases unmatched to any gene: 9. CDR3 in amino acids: CASSPGQGSGSPLHF. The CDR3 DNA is TGTGCCAGCAGTCCTGGACAGGGTTCGGGTTCACCCCTCCACTTT.

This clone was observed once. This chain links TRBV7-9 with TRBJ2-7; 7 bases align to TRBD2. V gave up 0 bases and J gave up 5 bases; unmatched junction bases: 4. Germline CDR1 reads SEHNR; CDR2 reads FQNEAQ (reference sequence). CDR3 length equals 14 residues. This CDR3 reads CASSLAGGRDEQYF. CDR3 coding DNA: TGTGCCAGCAGCTTAGCGGGAGGGCGGGACGAGCAGTACTTC.

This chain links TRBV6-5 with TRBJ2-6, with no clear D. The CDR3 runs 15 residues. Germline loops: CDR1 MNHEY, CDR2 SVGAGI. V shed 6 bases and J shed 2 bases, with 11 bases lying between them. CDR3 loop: CASSQTLAGANVLTF. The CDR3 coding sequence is TGTGCCAGCAGCCAAACATTGGCTGGGGCCAACGTCCTGACTTTC.

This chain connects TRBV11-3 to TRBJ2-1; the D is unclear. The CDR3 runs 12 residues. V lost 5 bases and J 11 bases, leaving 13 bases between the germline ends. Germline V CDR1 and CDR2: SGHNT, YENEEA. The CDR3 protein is CASSSEVGQQFF. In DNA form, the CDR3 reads TGTGCCAGCAGCAGTGAGGTAGGCCAGCAGTTCTTC.

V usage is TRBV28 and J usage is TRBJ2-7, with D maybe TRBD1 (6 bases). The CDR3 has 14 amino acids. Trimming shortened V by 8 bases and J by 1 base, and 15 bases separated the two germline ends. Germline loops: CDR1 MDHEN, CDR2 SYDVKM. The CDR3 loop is CASLQGKGSYEQYF. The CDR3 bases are TGTGCCAGCCTACAGGGCAAAGGGTCCTACGAGCAGTACTTC.

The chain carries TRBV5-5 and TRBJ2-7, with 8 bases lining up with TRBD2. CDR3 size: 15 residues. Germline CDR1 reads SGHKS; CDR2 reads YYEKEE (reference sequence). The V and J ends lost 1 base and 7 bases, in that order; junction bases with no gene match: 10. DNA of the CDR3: TGTGCCAGCAGCTTGTCAGGACTAGCCCTGAGAGAGCAGTACTTC. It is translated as CASSLSGLALREQYF.

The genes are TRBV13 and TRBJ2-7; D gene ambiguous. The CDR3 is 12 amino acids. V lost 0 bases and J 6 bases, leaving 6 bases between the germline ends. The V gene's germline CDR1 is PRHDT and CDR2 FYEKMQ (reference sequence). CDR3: CASSLGRGEQYF. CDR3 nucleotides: TGTGCCAGCAGCTTAGGGCGTGGCGAGCAGTACTTC.

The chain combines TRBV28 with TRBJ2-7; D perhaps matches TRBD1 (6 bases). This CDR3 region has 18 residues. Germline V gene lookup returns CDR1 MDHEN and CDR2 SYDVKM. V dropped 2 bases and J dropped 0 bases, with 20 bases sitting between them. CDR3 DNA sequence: TGTGCCAGCAGTTTAAAGGTCAGGGGCAGAGTGAGCTCCTACGAGCAGTACTTC. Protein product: CASSLKVRGRVSSYEQYF.

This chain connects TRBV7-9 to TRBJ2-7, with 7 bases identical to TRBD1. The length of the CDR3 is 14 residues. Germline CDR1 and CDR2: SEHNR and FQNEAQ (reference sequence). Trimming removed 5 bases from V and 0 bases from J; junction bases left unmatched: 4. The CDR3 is CASSGGQSSYEQYF. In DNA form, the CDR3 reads TGTGCCAGCAGCGGGGGACAGAGCTCCTACGAGCAGTACTTC.

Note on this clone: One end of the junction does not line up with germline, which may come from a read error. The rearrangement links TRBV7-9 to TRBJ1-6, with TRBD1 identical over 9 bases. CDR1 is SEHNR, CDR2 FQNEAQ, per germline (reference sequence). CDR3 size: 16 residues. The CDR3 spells CSSSLVGGQGSSPLHF. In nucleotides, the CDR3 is TGTTCCAGCAGCTTAGTAGGGGGACAGGGATCTTCACCCCTCCACTTT.

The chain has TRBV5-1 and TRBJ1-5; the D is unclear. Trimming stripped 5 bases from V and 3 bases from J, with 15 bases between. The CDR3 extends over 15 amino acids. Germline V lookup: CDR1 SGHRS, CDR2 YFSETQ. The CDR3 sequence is CASSSGIDINQPQHF. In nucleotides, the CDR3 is TGCGCCAGCAGTTCCGGGATTGACATCAATCAGCCCCAGCATTTT.

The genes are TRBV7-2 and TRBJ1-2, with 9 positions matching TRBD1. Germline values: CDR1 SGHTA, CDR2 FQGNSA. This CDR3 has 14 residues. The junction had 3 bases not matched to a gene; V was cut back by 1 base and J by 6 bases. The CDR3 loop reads CASSLVQGAHGYTF. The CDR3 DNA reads TGTGCCAGCAGCTTAGTACAGGGGGCGCATGGCTACACCTTC.

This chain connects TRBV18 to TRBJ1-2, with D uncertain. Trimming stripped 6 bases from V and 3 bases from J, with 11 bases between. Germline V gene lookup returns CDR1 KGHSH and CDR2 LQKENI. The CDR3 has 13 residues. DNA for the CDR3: TGTGCCAGCTCGCGGGAGAGAGACTATGGCTACACCTTC. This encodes CASSRERDYGYTF. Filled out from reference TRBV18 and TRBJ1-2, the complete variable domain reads NAGVMQNPRHLVRRRGQEARLRCSPMKGHSHVYWYRQLPEEGLKFMVYLQKENIIDESGMPKERFSAEFPKEGPSILRIQQVVRGDSAAYFCASSRERDYGYTFGSGTRLTVV.

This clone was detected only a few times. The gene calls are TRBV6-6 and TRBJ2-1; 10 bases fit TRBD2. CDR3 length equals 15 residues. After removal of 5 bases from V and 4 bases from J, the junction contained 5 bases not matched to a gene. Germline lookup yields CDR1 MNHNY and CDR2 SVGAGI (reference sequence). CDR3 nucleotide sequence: TGTGCCAGCAGTCCCGGGACTAGCGAGTACAATGAGCAGTTCTTC. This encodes CASSPGTSEYNEQFF.

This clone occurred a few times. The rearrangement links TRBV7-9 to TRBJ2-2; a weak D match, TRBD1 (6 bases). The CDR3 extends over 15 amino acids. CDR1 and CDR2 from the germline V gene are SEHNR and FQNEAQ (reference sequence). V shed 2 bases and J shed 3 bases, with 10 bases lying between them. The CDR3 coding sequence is TGTGCCAGCAGCTTACAGGGGCTCGACACCGGGGAGCTGTTTTTT. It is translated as CASSLQGLDTGELFF.

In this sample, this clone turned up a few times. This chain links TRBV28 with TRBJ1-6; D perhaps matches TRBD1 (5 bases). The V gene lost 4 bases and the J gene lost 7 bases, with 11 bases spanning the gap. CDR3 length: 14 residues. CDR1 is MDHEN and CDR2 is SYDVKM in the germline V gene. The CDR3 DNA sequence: TGTGCCAGCAGTTGGCAGGGTTGGAATTCACCCCTCCACTTT. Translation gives CASSWQGWNSPLHF. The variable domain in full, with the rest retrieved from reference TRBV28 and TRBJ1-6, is DVKVTQSSRYLVKRTGEKVFLECVQDMDHENMFWYRQDPGLGLRLIYFSYDVKMKEKGDIPEGYSVSREKKERFSLILESASTNQTSMYLCASSWQGWNSPLHFGNGTRLTVT.

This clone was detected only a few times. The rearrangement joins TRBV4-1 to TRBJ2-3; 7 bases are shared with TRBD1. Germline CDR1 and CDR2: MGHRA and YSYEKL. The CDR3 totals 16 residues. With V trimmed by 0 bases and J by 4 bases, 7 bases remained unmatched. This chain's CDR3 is CASSQETGYDADTQYF. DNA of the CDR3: TGCGCCAGCAGCCAAGAGACAGGGTACGATGCAGATACGCAGTATTTT.

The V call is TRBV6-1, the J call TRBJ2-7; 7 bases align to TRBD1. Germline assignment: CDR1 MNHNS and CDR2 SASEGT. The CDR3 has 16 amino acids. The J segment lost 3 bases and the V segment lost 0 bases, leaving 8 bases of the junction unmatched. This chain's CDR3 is CASSEALMGQYYEQYF. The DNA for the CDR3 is TGTGCCAGCAGTGAAGCGCTTATGGGACAGTACTACGAGCAGTACTTC.

The CDR3 sequence is CASTYISGYNEQFF. The CDR3 DNA reads as TGTGCCAGCACCTACATCTCAGGGTACAATGAGCAGTTCTTC. The chain joins TRBV7-2 to TRBJ2-1, with D perhaps matching TRBD1 (5 bases). The germline V and J ends were trimmed by 7 bases and 4 bases, with 14 bases remaining between them. The CDR3 length is 14 residues. Germline CDR1 is SGHTA and CDR2 is FQGNSA.

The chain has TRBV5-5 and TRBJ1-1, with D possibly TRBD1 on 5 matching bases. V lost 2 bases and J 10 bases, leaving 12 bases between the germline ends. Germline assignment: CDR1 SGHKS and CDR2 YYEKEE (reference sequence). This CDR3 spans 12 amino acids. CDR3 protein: CASSFEWGLAFF. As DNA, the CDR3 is TGTGCCAGCAGCTTTGAATGGGGACTAGCTTTCTTT.

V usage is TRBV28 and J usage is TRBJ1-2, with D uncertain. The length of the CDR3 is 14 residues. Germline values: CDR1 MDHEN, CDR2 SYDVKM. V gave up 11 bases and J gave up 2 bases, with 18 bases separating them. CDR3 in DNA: TGTGCCGGCTCGCCCACGGGAGGCAACTATGGCTACACCTTC. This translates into CAGSPTGGNYGYTF.

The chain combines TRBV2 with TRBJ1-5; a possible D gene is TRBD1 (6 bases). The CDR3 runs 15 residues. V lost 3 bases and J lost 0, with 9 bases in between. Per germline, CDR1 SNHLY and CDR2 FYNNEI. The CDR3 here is CASSEDSYSNQPQHF. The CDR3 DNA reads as TGTGCCAGCAGTGAGGACAGTTATAGCAATCAGCCCCAGCATTTT.